These T cell receptor beta chains were read from a single sample in a study of tumor and adjacent non-tumor tissue in lung cancer. TCRdb redid the calling of the multiplex PCR reads with MiXCR, one entry per CDR3 protein. The sample carries about 80,000 distinct CDR3 sequences, less than 75% recorded once. The sequenced sample consisted of lung tumor tissue. Every receptor here comes from a woman in her seventies with non-small cell lung cancer. Each CDR3 is given with its conserved first and last residue. Each record gives: D gene, J gene, clone size, V gene, CDR3 DNA, CDR3 protein. D genes are given only for firm matches. A row's size may be missing; if present it is once, few, many or a size class.

d_call: -
j_call: TRBJ2-1
clone_size: -
v_call: TRBV11-3
cdr3_nt: TGTGCCAGCAGCTTAGTTCCAGACATGAATGAGCAGTTCTTC
cdr3_aa: CASSLVPDMNEQFF

d_call: TRBD2
j_call: TRBJ2-1
clone_size: once
v_call: TRBV6-1
cdr3_nt: TGTGCTAGCACGACTAGCGGGACATACAATGAGCAGTTCTTC
cdr3_aa: CASTTSGTYNEQFF

d_call: -
j_call: TRBJ2-1
clone_size: many
v_call: TRBV30
cdr3_nt: TGTGCCTGGAGTAGGCTAGCGCACTCCTACAATGAGCAGTTCTTC
cdr3_aa: CAWSRLAHSYNEQFF

d_call: TRBD2
j_call: TRBJ2-3
clone_size: -
v_call: TRBV29-1
cdr3_nt: TGCAGCGTTGAGGATCGTCTAGCGGGAGGGGGCACAGATACGCTGTATTTT
cdr3_aa: CSVEDRLAGGGTDTLYF

d_call: -
j_call: TRBJ1-4
clone_size: -
v_call: TRBV12-3/TRBV12-4
cdr3_nt: TGTGGCAGCAGCCCCGGGGGTGCTAATGAAAAAATGTTTTTT
cdr3_aa: CGSSPGGANEKMFF

d_call: -
j_call: TRBJ1-1
clone_size: many
v_call: TRBV7-9
cdr3_nt: TGTGCCAGCAGCTGGGGGAACACTGAAGCTTTCTTT
cdr3_aa: CASSWGNTEAFF

d_call: TRBD1
j_call: TRBJ2-3
clone_size: few
v_call: TRBV28
cdr3_nt: TGTGTCAGCAGTTTACTTCACAGGGGGACCCTCACAGATACGCACTATTTT
cdr3_aa: CVSSLLHRGTLTDTHYF

d_call: -
j_call: TRBJ1-6
clone_size: -
v_call: TRBV5-1
cdr3_nt: TGCGCCAGCAGCTTGGCAGGAAGGTCATCCCTCTACTTT
cdr3_aa: CASSLAGRSSLYF

d_call: -
j_call: TRBJ2-5
clone_size: -
v_call: TRBV6-1
cdr3_nt: TGTGCCATGGGACGGTCGTTCCAAGAGACCCAGTACTTC
cdr3_aa: CAMGRSFQETQYF

d_call: -
j_call: TRBJ2-3
clone_size: many
v_call: TRBV5-6
cdr3_nt: TGTGCCAGCAGCTTTAAGCGGACCGGGGGAGATACGCAGTATTTT
cdr3_aa: CASSFKRTGGDTQYF

d_call: -
j_call: TRBJ2-1
clone_size: few
v_call: TRBV20-1
cdr3_nt: TGCAGTGCTAGAGACCCCGCTTTTTATAGCAGAAACTACAATGAGCAGTTCTTC
cdr3_aa: CSARDPAFYSRNYNEQFF

d_call: -
j_call: TRBJ1-1
clone_size: once
v_call: TRBV29-1
cdr3_nt: TGCAGCGTTGAAACGGTGTTCAGGCATACTGAAGCTTTCTTT
cdr3_aa: CSVETVFRHTEAFF

d_call: TRBD2
j_call: TRBJ2-1
clone_size: -
v_call: TRBV4-1
cdr3_nt: TGTGCCAGCAGCCTACCGTCGGGTAAAGGGCTAGCGGGAGTGAACGCCTACAATGAGCAGTTCTTC
cdr3_aa: CASSLPSGKGLAGVNAYNEQFF

d_call: -
j_call: TRBJ2-3
clone_size: -
v_call: TRBV24-1
cdr3_nt: TGTGCCACCAGTGAAGCTAGCGGCACAGATACGCAGTATTTT
cdr3_aa: CATSEASGTDTQYF

d_call: -
j_call: TRBJ2-2
clone_size: -
v_call: TRBV6-5
cdr3_nt: TGTGCCAGCAGTACATGGGAACACACCGGGGAGCTGTTTTTT
cdr3_aa: CASSTWEHTGELFF

d_call: -
j_call: TRBJ2-2
clone_size: -
v_call: TRBV6-1
cdr3_nt: TGTGCCAGCAGTTTACAGACGAACACTGGGGAGCTGTTTTTT
cdr3_aa: CASSLQTNTGELFF

d_call: TRBD2
j_call: TRBJ2-7
clone_size: once
v_call: TRBV4-1
cdr3_nt: TGCGCCAGCAGCCAAGATTTTCGGGACTACTCAGCCTACGAGCAGTACTTC
cdr3_aa: CASSQDFRDYSAYEQYF

d_call: -
j_call: TRBJ2-5
clone_size: -
v_call: TRBV11-3
cdr3_nt: TGTGCTAGCAGCTTTCTAGCCAGAGGAAAGTTC
cdr3_aa: CASSFLARGKF

d_call: -
j_call: TRBJ1-2
clone_size: once
v_call: TRBV6-5
cdr3_nt: TGTGCCAGCAAGATGACATGGGGCTCTAACTATGGCTACACCTTT
cdr3_aa: CASKMTWGSNYGYTF

d_call: TRBD1
j_call: TRBJ2-7
clone_size: many
v_call: TRBV29-1
cdr3_nt: TGCAGCGCCGCTGACAGGGGGCGGTACGAGCAGTACTTC
cdr3_aa: CSAADRGRYEQYF

d_call: -
j_call: TRBJ1-6
clone_size: -
v_call: TRBV5-4
cdr3_nt: TGTGCCAGTAGCTTTAGTCTAAACACTCTCTATAATTCACCCCTCCACTTT
cdr3_aa: CASSFSLNTLYNSPLHF

d_call: -
j_call: TRBJ2-3
clone_size: -
v_call: TRBV7-3
cdr3_nt: TGTGCCAGCAGCGAACTACAGGGTAGGGGCACAGATACGCACTATTTT
cdr3_aa: CASSELQGRGTDTHYF

d_call: -
j_call: TRBJ2-7
clone_size: -
v_call: TRBV11-3
cdr3_nt: TGCGCCAGCAGCTTAGATACGGGGATAGTGGGGTCTCCCTACGAGCAGTACTTC
cdr3_aa: CASSLDTGIVGSPYEQYF

d_call: TRBD2
j_call: TRBJ2-7
clone_size: -
v_call: TRBV6-1
cdr3_nt: TGTGCCTGCAGTGATGTATCGGCGGGGGGATACGAGCAGTACTTC
cdr3_aa: CACSDVSAGGYEQYF

d_call: -
j_call: TRBJ2-2
clone_size: -
v_call: TRBV6-5
cdr3_nt: TGTGCCGGCAGCCGATCGGGCGGAGAGACCACCGGGGAGCTGTTTTTT
cdr3_aa: CAGSRSGGETTGELFF

d_call: TRBD2
j_call: TRBJ2-3
clone_size: -
v_call: TRBV12-3/TRBV12-4
cdr3_nt: TGTGCCAGTAGTTTTCAAGCGGGAGCTAAAGATACGCAGTATTTT
cdr3_aa: CASSFQAGAKDTQYF

d_call: -
j_call: TRBJ2-2
clone_size: -
v_call: TRBV11-2
cdr3_nt: TGTACCAGCAGAGTGGATAAGGTCACCGGGGAGCTGTTTTTT
cdr3_aa: CTSRVDKVTGELFF

d_call: TRBD2
j_call: TRBJ2-5
clone_size: -
v_call: TRBV20-1
cdr3_nt: TGCAGTACTAGGTGGCTAGCGGAAGAGACCCAGTACTTC
cdr3_aa: CSTRWLAEETQYF

d_call: -
j_call: TRBJ1-2
clone_size: many
v_call: TRBV7-8
cdr3_nt: TGTGCCAGCACCCTCCAGGACACCTCAACCGGCTACACCTTC
cdr3_aa: CASTLQDTSTGYTF

d_call: -
j_call: TRBJ2-7
clone_size: medium-sized
v_call: TRBV12-3/TRBV12-4
cdr3_nt: TGTGCCAGCAGCGTCAGTCCCTCCTACGAGCAGTACTTC
cdr3_aa: CASSVSPSYEQYF

d_call: -
j_call: TRBJ2-7
clone_size: many
v_call: TRBV6-6
cdr3_nt: TGTGCCAGCAGTACCTCCTACGAGCAGTACTTC
cdr3_aa: CASSTSYEQYF

d_call: -
j_call: TRBJ2-5
clone_size: many
v_call: TRBV6-1
cdr3_nt: TGTGCCAGCACCCCCCCTTCGGAGACCCAGTACTTC
cdr3_aa: CASTPPSETQYF

d_call: -
j_call: TRBJ2-1
clone_size: -
v_call: TRBV29-1
cdr3_nt: TGCTGCTTCAAATGGGAATTTGGGTATGAGCAGTTCTTC
cdr3_aa: CCFKWEFGYEQFF

d_call: -
j_call: TRBJ1-1
clone_size: many
v_call: TRBV4-1
cdr3_nt: TGCGCCAGCAGCCAAGTGTTAGACAGGTCCGCTGAAGCTTTCTTT
cdr3_aa: CASSQVLDRSAEAFF

d_call: -
j_call: TRBJ2-5
clone_size: once
v_call: TRBV12-5
cdr3_nt: TGTGCTAATGCGTTGCAGCCCCAAGAGACCCAGTATTTC
cdr3_aa: CANALQPQETQYF

d_call: TRBD2
j_call: TRBJ2-2
clone_size: -
v_call: TRBV29-1
cdr3_nt: TGCAGCGCCCGGACTAGCGGGAGTGTCGCCTGGGAGCTGTTTTTT
cdr3_aa: CSARTSGSVAWELFF

d_call: -
j_call: TRBJ1-1
clone_size: -
v_call: TRBV29-1
cdr3_nt: TGCTGCGTACTTACAGGGATACATGAAGCTTTCTTT
cdr3_aa: CCVLTGIHEAFF

d_call: -
j_call: TRBJ1-3
clone_size: many
v_call: TRBV24-1
cdr3_nt: TGTGCCACCAGTGATCCAGGCAAAGGAAACACCATATATTTT
cdr3_aa: CATSDPGKGNTIYF

d_call: -
j_call: TRBJ2-1
clone_size: -
v_call: TRBV21-1
cdr3_nt: TGTGTCAGCAGCAACTACCTAACAGGAGTAGCGGGAGATAATGAGGAGTTCTTC
cdr3_aa: CVSSNYLTGVAGDNEEFF

d_call: -
j_call: TRBJ2-3
clone_size: -
v_call: TRBV5-4
cdr3_nt: TGTGCCAGCAGCGCTCCCGATGTAAATACGCAGTATTTT
cdr3_aa: CASSAPDVNTQYF

d_call: -
j_call: TRBJ2-5
clone_size: -
v_call: TRBV28
cdr3_nt: TGTGCCAGCAGTTCACTAGAGACCCAGTACTTC
cdr3_aa: CASSSLETQYF

d_call: -
j_call: TRBJ1-1
clone_size: -
v_call: TRBV4-1
cdr3_nt: TGCGCCAGCAGCCTGTACGAGAACATTGGAGCTTTCTTT
cdr3_aa: CASSLYENIGAFF

d_call: -
j_call: TRBJ2-1
clone_size: once
v_call: TRBV7-9
cdr3_nt: TGTTCCAGTAGCACAGGGTTCAATGAGCAGTTCTTC
cdr3_aa: CSSSTGFNEQFF

d_call: -
j_call: TRBJ2-7
clone_size: -
v_call: TRBV5-4
cdr3_nt: TGTGCCAGCAGCTTGGGATATCCCACCTACGAGCAGTACTTC
cdr3_aa: CASSLGYPTYEQYF

d_call: -
j_call: TRBJ1-5
clone_size: medium-sized
v_call: TRBV6-1
cdr3_nt: TGTGCCAGCAGCCCCGAGGGCAGCAATCAGCCCCAGCATTTT
cdr3_aa: CASSPEGSNQPQHF

d_call: TRBD1
j_call: TRBJ2-1
clone_size: many
v_call: TRBV20-1
cdr3_nt: TGCAGTGCTATGACTGACAGGGGGCTCAATGAGCAGTTCTTC
cdr3_aa: CSAMTDRGLNEQFF

d_call: -
j_call: TRBJ2-3
clone_size: -
v_call: TRBV4-1
cdr3_nt: TGTGCCAGCCGAAGGGTCCGGAGTGGCACAGATACGCAGTATTTT
cdr3_aa: CASRRVRSGTDTQYF

d_call: -
j_call: TRBJ2-2
clone_size: -
v_call: TRBV6-1
cdr3_nt: TGTGCCATCTCCCTTCAGGCCAACACCGGGGAGCTGCTTTTT
cdr3_aa: CAISLQANTGELLF

d_call: -
j_call: TRBJ1-1
clone_size: -
v_call: TRBV10-2
cdr3_nt: TGCGCCAGCAGTGATCGGAACACTCTGAACACTGAAGCTTTCTTT
cdr3_aa: CASSDRNTLNTEAFF

d_call: TRBD2
j_call: TRBJ2-7
clone_size: once
v_call: TRBV6-2/TRBV6-3
cdr3_nt: TGTGCCAGCAGGGGGCGGGACTATGAGCAGTACTTC
cdr3_aa: CASRGRDYEQYF